This T cell receptor (beta chain) comes out of a study of identical twins. TCRdb fed the 5' RACE reads into MiXCR, producing one record per CDR3 protein. The repertoire holds some 730,000 distinct CDR3 sequences, with roughly 20% as singletons. V dropped 6 bases and J dropped 1 base, with 15 bases sitting between them. The CDR3 totals 16 residues. The sample was also reused in another study, on T cells expressing NK-cell markers. That study adds: Dominant NKG2C+ clonotypes were found to form about 1.0-7.5% of CD8+ T cells in about 6 donors. These clonotypes additionally ranked first within the CD3+CD56-NKG2C+ fraction of several donors.

The origin of this receptor is a woman between 18 and 29 years old in good health. The sample consisted of PBMCs. The chain links TRBV12-3 or TRBV12-4 to TRBJ2-2, with D possibly being TRBD2 (6 bases). The CDR3 DNA sequence: TGTGCCAGCAGCCTAGGGCAAGCGGGGAACACCGGGGAGCTGTTTTTT. This gives the protein CASSLGQAGNTGELFF.